This TCR beta chain is drawn from a study of T cell responses to AZD1222 COVID-19 vaccine. Study outcomes and limitations: Two doses of AZD1222 preceded a rise in Spike-specific TCR breadth and depth.

Notes on this clone: The antigen is not known.

Sequenced by immunoSEQ multiplex PCR; TCRdb stores in-frame clones only, minus some. The sample holds 140,000 or so clones, about 91% seen once. CDR3 length: 15 amino acids. Germline V gene lookup returns CDR1 MNHNS and CDR2 SASEGT. The V gene end was trimmed by 2 bases and the J gene end by 5 bases; junction bases not matched to a gene: 6. The origin of this receptor is an adult in good health. The sample was peripheral blood, taken on day 0 of AZD1222 vaccination. The chain couples TRBV6-1 to TRBJ1-2; TRBD1 aligns across 9 bases. CDR3 loop: CASSEIGDRVYGYTF. In DNA, the CDR3 is TGTGCCAGCAGTGAAATAGGGGACAGGGTATATGGCTACACCTTC.